This TCR beta chain was recovered during a study of T cell clones after liver transplantation. Overall study context: Until 12-24 months post-transplant, subjects got standard immunosuppression and no induction.

The assay was immunoSEQ multiplex PCR, and TCRdb's table has in-frame clones only and misses some. This sample has roughly 80,000 clones; less than 85% occur once, and the top ten carry 2.8%. This clone has only one observation. The receptor was isolated from a human patient who received a liver transplant. Some T cells could come from the graft donor. Specimen: CD4+ T cells from blood, collected at the 22-month timepoint.

This CDR3 is CASSREPNTDTQYF. The CDR3 DNA reads as TGCGCCAGCAGCCGGGAACCAAACACAGATACGCAGTATTTT. V gene TRBV5-1 combines with J gene TRBJ2-3; tentatively, D is TRBD2 (5 bases). This CDR3 contains 14 residues. Germline CDR1 is SGHRS and CDR2 is YFSETQ. Trimming stripped 4 bases from V and 2 bases from J, with 11 bases between.